This T cell receptor beta chain was sequenced for a study of blood T cells in healthy people across ages. This clonotype was observed once. No fewer than 7 million PBMCs went into each sample. A second PCR, run for about 7 to 11 cycles, used a sample-barcoded 5' primer plus a J-beta primer mix. Each sample yielded at least 2.5 million CDR3-containing paired-end reads. TCRdb fed the 5' RACE reads into MiXCR, producing one record per CDR3 protein. Altogether more than 800,000 distinct CDR3 sequences are present, 40% to 50% being singletons, with the ten largest covering approximately 20%. Germline V gene sequence: CDR1 SEHNR, CDR2 FQNEAQ (reference sequence). V was pared by 5 bases and J by 10 bases, with 15 bases between. The CDR3 extends over 13 amino acids.

The TCR sequence derives from a woman aged 55-70 years in good health. The V call is TRBV7-9, the J call TRBJ2-1; either TRBD1 or TRBD2 may fit D (5 bases each). The sample consisted of blood. CDR3 loop: CASSPWDGGEQFF. The CDR3 bases are TGTGCCAGCAGCCCCTGGGACGGCGGGGAGCAGTTCTTC.